These T cell receptor beta chains were read from a single sample in a study of T cell repertoires in cytomegalovirus infection. TCRdb called the reads again in MiXCR, with one record for every CDR3 protein. This sample has about 210,000 distinct CDR3 sequences, with roughly 6.5% found just once. The sequenced material came from PBMCs. These receptors were collected from a human donor in good health (CMV status not recorded). Some clones in this sample may be carry-over from other donors' samples. Each CDR3 is given with its conserved first and last residue. Fields, in order: J gene, D gene, clone size, V gene, CDR3 protein, CDR3 DNA. D genes are given only for firm matches. Rows may omit the clone size; those that give it use once, few, many or a size class.

>TRBJ2-4|TRBD2|few|TRBV20-1
CSAGTGGSKNIQYF
TGCAGTGCTGGGACGGGAGGGTCCAAAAACATTCAGTACTTC
>TRBJ1-2|-|many|TRBV29-1
CSVEDGILEGYTF
TGCAGCGTGGAGGACGGAATTCTAGAAGGCTACACCTTC
>TRBJ1-2|-|many|TRBV28
CASSSPAGTNYGYTF
TGTGCCAGCAGTTCCCCTGCCGGCACTAACTATGGCTACACCTTC
>TRBJ2-2|TRBD1|many|TRBV30
CALTGQKLTGELFF
TGTGCCTTAACGGGACAGAAACTCACCGGGGAGCTGTTTTTT
>TRBJ2-2|-|many|TRBV6-6
CASSYPRDLVPGELFF
TGTGCCAGCAGTTACCCACGGGACCTAGTCCCCGGGGAGCTGTTTTTT
>TRBJ2-1|-|many|TRBV7-9
CASSSLITGPGGQFF
TGTGCCAGCAGCTCATTAATTACAGGCCCCGGAGGGCAGTTCTTC
>TRBJ2-4|TRBD2|many|TRBV7-2
CASSLGFGGGENIQYF
TGTGCCAGCAGCTTAGGATTCGGCGGGGGGGAAAACATTCAGTACTTC
>TRBJ2-6|-|many|TRBV6-2/TRBV6-3
CASREISGANVLTF
TGTGCCAGCAGGGAAATATCCGGGGCCAACGTCCTGACTTTC
>TRBJ1-6|-|-|TRBV5-5
CASSLEGDRVNSPLHF
TGTGCCAGCAGCTTGGAAGGAGACAGAGTAAATTCACCCCTCCACTTT
>TRBJ2-5|-|medium-sized|TRBV29-1
CSAEPGQQETQYF
TGCAGCGCAGAACCGGGACAACAAGAGACCCAGTACTTC
>TRBJ2-1|-|few|TRBV20-1
CSARATGPRGNNEQFF
TGCAGTGCTAGAGCTACCGGGCCCCGGGGGAACAATGAGCAGTTCTTC
>TRBJ1-2|-|many|TRBV20-1
CSVPGPSYGYTF
TGCAGTGTTCCGGGTCCCAGCTATGGCTACACCTTC
>TRBJ2-2|TRBD1|many|TRBV18
CASSPPTGGTTGELFF
TGTGCCAGCTCACCACCGACAGGGGGCACAACCGGGGAGCTGTTTTTT
>TRBJ1-1|TRBD1|-|TRBV18
CASSPRGQGMNTEAFF
TGTGCCAGCTCACCACGGGGACAGGGAATGAACACTGAAGCTTTCTTT
>TRBJ2-3|TRBD2|many|TRBV7-9
CASSSTGLLGLAGATDTQYF
TGTGCCAGCAGCTCCACGGGCCTCCTGGGGCTAGCGGGGGCAACAGATACGCAGTATTTT
>TRBJ2-3|TRBD1|many|TRBV20-1
CSAKGQGKSTDTQYF
TGCAGTGCCAAGGGACAGGGGAAAAGCACAGATACGCAGTATTTT
>TRBJ1-2|TRBD1|many|TRBV6-5
CASSLSETGDLDGYTF
TGTGCCAGCAGTTTATCCGAGACAGGGGATCTCGATGGCTACACCTTC
>TRBJ2-3|-|many|TRBV7-9
CASSFPGRFSDTQYF
TGTGCCAGCAGCTTTCCGGGACGGTTCTCCGATACGCAGTATTTT
>TRBJ2-2|TRBD1|many|TRBV7-2
CASSPGTGATGELFF
TGTGCCAGCAGTCCCGGGACAGGTGCCACCGGGGAGCTGTTTTTT
>TRBJ1-5|TRBD1|many|TRBV19
CASIPSVLGGQRHQPQHF
TGTGCCAGTATTCCATCTGTTCTAGGGGGACAGCGGCATCAGCCCCAGCATTTT
>TRBJ2-3|-|many|TRBV6-2/TRBV6-3
CASSYSRPSGNTDTQYF
TGTGCCAGCAGTTACTCGCGTCCGTCGGGCAATACAGATACGCAGTATTTT
>TRBJ1-5|-|many|TRBV12-3/TRBV12-4
CASSGDTENQPQHF
TGTGCCAGCAGTGGGGACACCGAAAATCAGCCCCAGCATTTT
>TRBJ2-3|TRBD2|many|TRBV15
CATSRDLSGGDRTDTQYF
TGTGCCACCAGCAGAGATCTCAGCGGGGGGGATCGCACAGATACGCAGTATTTT
>TRBJ1-5|-|many|TRBV12-3/TRBV12-4
CASSLQGVGGQPQHF
TGTGCCAGCAGTCTTCAGGGCGTGGGGGGGCAGCCCCAGCATTTT
>TRBJ2-1|-|many|TRBV6-5
CASKRGRDEQFF
TGTGCCAGCAAGAGAGGGCGCGATGAGCAGTTCTTC
>TRBJ2-7|TRBD2|many|TRBV20-1
CSARDAGGFEQYF
TGCAGTGCTAGAGATGCGGGGGGGTTTGAGCAGTACTTC
>TRBJ1-4|-|many|TRBV10-3
CAIKPGDNEKLFF
TGTGCCATCAAGCCAGGGGATAATGAAAAACTGTTTTTT
>TRBJ2-7|TRBD2|-|TRBV20-1
CSARRGSYEQYF
TGCAGTGCTAGGCGGGGGTCCTACGAGCAGTACTTC
>TRBJ2-7|-|many|TRBV12-3/TRBV12-4
CASTRWGAGPSYEQYF
TGTGCCAGCACTCGCTGGGGGGCAGGTCCGTCCTACGAGCAGTACTTC
>TRBJ2-7|-|many|TRBV9
CASSVGPTGGLPDEQYF
TGTGCCAGCAGCGTAGGCCCCACTGGGGGTCTTCCTGACGAGCAGTACTTC
>TRBJ2-7|-|many|TRBV12-3/TRBV12-4
CASTMAGLVHEQYF
TGTGCCAGCACAATGGCAGGTCTGGTTCACGAGCAGTACTTC
>TRBJ1-4|-|many|TRBV5-1
CASSLEPGNFDNEKLFF
TGCGCCAGCAGCTTGGAGCCAGGGAATTTCGATAATGAAAAACTGTTTTTT
>TRBJ2-3|TRBD1|many|TRBV29-1
CSTGTGTDTQYF
TGCAGCACAGGGACAGGCACAGATACGCAGTATTTT